This passage covers 17 T cell receptor beta chains from one sample sequenced in a study of brain T cells in children with intractable seizures. The table came from immunoSEQ multiplex PCR; TCRdb's copy has only in-frame clones and leaves some out. The profile shows about 350,000 clones, 93% of them singletons. Documented time point: blood from clinic visit 5 months post-surgery; TSC patient then seizure free. The specimen was peripheral blood, collected 4 to 6 months after surgery. The receptor source for this set is a boy in the first two years of life with tuberous sclerosis and intractable seizures.

CDR3: CAISDVGRGHEQYF. DNA for the CDR3: TGTGCCATCAGTGATGTCGGAAGGGGCCACGAGCAGTACTTC. The chain joins TRBV10-3 to TRBJ2-7, with a tentative D call TRBD1 (5 bases). Germline V gene lookup returns CDR1 ENHRY and CDR2 SYGVKD. V gave up 3 bases and J gave up 5 bases, with 14 bases separating them. This CDR3 comprises 14 residues.

This rearrangement joins TRBV4-2 to TRBJ2-7; 8 bases are shared with TRBD2. This CDR3 is 15 amino acids long. V trimming: 4 bases; J trimming: 2 bases; junction bases outside the gene matches: 7. CDR1 and CDR2 (germline): LGHNA, YNFKEQ. The CDR3 nucleotides read TGTGCCAGCAGCCCTAGCGGGCAAGGACCCTACGAGCAGTACTTC. As protein: CASSPSGQGPYEQYF.

The chain combines TRBV5-5 with TRBJ2-5; 7 bases are a match to TRBD1. The V gene's germline CDR1 is SGHKS and CDR2 YYEKEE (reference sequence). This CDR3 is built from 15 residues. Trimming took 0 bases from V and 4 from J; bases not matched to a gene: 6. DNA for the CDR3: TGTGCCAGCAGCTTGGGAGACAGGGTTAGAGAGACCCAGTACTTC. Its protein is CASSLGDRVRETQYF.

The chain links TRBV5-1 to TRBJ1-2; possible D gene TRBD1, 6 bases. The CDR3 has 12 amino acids. V was trimmed by 3 bases and J by 10 bases, leaving 13 bases between them. CDR1 and CDR2 from the germline V gene are SGHRS and YFSETQ. CDR3 bases: TGCGCCAGCAGCTCCTTGGCAGGGGACTACACCTTC. Its translation is CASSSLAGDYTF.

The chain couples TRBV5-1 to TRBJ1-2; D gene unclear. V lost 4 bases to trimming and J lost 7 bases, with 11 bases between them. CDR1 and CDR2 (germline): SGHRS, YFSETQ. This CDR3 contains 12 residues. The CDR3 sequence: CASSRSGSGYTF. CDR3 nucleotides: TGCGCCAGCAGCCGGTCGGGGTCTGGCTACACCTTC.

V and J are TRBV2 and TRBJ1-1, with D perhaps TRBD1 (6 bases). Trimming pared 3 bases from V and 6 bases from J, leaving 17 bases between. CDR3 length: 15 amino acids. Germline V gene sequence: CDR1 SNHLY, CDR2 FYNNEI. CDR3 DNA sequence: TGTGCCAGCAGTGACATCCCTACAGGGCTTGCTGAAGCTTTCTTT. Its protein product is CASSDIPTGLAEAFF.

The rearrangement uses TRBV7-9 and TRBJ1-2; 9 nucleotides agree with TRBD1. Trimming cost V 6 bases and J 7 bases; bases outside gene matches: 9. The CDR3 extends over 14 amino acids. In germline, CDR1 is SEHNR, CDR2 FQNEAQ (reference sequence). In nucleotides, the CDR3 is TGTGCCAGCAGACCTACAGGGGGCGTCGGTGGCTACACCTTC. Its protein product is CASRPTGGVGGYTF.

This clone was detected only once. The chain joins TRBV24-1 to TRBJ2-7; possible D gene TRBD2, 6 bases. The V gene's germline CDR1 is KGHDR and CDR2 SFDVKD. The CDR3 consists of 13 residues. V shed 4 bases and J shed 4 bases, with 10 bases lying between them. CDR3 nucleotide sequence: TGTGCCACCAGTGACTATAGCGGTTACGAGCAGTACTTC. Translation: CATSDYSGYEQYF.

The rearrangement uses TRBV7-8 and TRBJ2-7; 13 nucleotides agree with TRBD2. V was pared by 1 base and J by 2 bases, with 14 bases of the junction left unmatched. This CDR3 spans 20 amino acids. CDR1 and CDR2 (germline): SGHVS, FQNEAQ. The DNA of the CDR3 is TGTGCCAGCAGCTTAGACCGGAGGTTAACTAGCGGGGGGGAAACCTACGAGCAGTACTTC. Amino acids: CASSLDRRLTSGGETYEQYF.

The CDR3 spells CASSLGGPGGWNEQFF. In DNA form, the CDR3 reads TGTGCCAGCAGCTTGGGTGGACCAGGGGGCTGGAATGAGCAGTTCTTC. The V gene is TRBV5-4, the J gene TRBJ2-1, with 8 bases identical to TRBD1. Germline V CDR1 and CDR2: SGHNT, YYREEE (reference sequence). With V trimmed by 0 bases and J by 7 bases, 9 bases remained unmatched. The CDR3 has 16 residues.

The rearrangement uses TRBV28 and TRBJ2-7; tentatively, D is TRBD1 (6 bases). V lost 2 bases and J lost 3, with 17 bases in between. From germline, CDR1 is MDHEN and CDR2 SYDVKM. The CDR3 is 16 amino acids. CDR3 residues: CASSLLLAGRGYEQYF. The CDR3 bases are TGTGCCAGCAGTTTACTCCTGGCAGGCAGGGGCTACGAGCAGTACTTC. The full variable domain, rest sourced from reference TRBV28 and TRBJ2-7, is DVKVTQSSRYLVKRTGEKVFLECVQDMDHENMFWYRQDPGLGLRLIYFSYDVKMKEKGDIPEGYSVSREKKERFSLILESASTNQTSMYLCASSLLLAGRGYEQYFGPGTRLTVT.

This chain connects TRBV10-2 to TRBJ2-2; D may be TRBD1 (5 bases). The germline gives CDR1 WSHSY, CDR2 SAAADI. There are 14 residues in the CDR3. V dropped 6 bases and J dropped 0 bases, with 8 bases sitting between them. In nucleotides, the CDR3 is TGCGCCAGCAGGGACATGGCGAACACCGGGGAGCTGTTTTTT. Protein product: CASRDMANTGELFF.

V and J are TRBV7-8 and TRBJ2-3; TRBD1 aligns across 9 bases. Germline V gene sequence: CDR1 SGHVS, CDR2 FQNEAQ. The CDR3 covers 14 residues. J gave up 10 bases and V 8 bases, and 13 bases lay outside the gene matches. The CDR3: CASRTRDRDFPQYF. The CDR3 DNA reads as TGTGCCAGCCGAACCCGGGACAGGGACTTTCCGCAGTATTTT.

The J gene is TRBJ2-3, the V gene TRBV27, with D possibly TRBD2 on 5 matching bases. Between the trimmed V and J ends, which lost 10 bases and 0 bases, there was a span of 11 bases. Germline CDR1 MNHEY, CDR2 SMNVEV (reference sequence). The CDR3 totals 13 residues. CDR3: CATSRTSTDTQYF. The DNA of the CDR3 is TGTGCCACCTCTCGGACTAGCACAGATACGCAGTATTTT.

The rearrangement joins TRBV13 to TRBJ2-1; D remains unclear. The CDR3 is 13 amino acids. The germline V gene has CDR1 PRHDT and CDR2 FYEKMQ (reference sequence). The germline V and J ends were trimmed by 0 bases and 3 bases, with 3 bases remaining between them. The CDR3 here is CASSLGDYNEQFF. CDR3 DNA: TGTGCCAGCAGCTTAGGGGACTACAATGAGCAGTTCTTC. The whole variable domain, remainder taken from reference TRBV13 and TRBJ2-1, is AAGVIQSPRHLIKEKRETATLKCYPIPRHDTVYWYQQGPGQDPQFLISFYEKMQSDKGSIPDRFSAQQFSDYHSELNMSSLELGDSALYFCASSLGDYNEQFFGPGTRLTVL.

The sample holds a few counts of this clone. The chain is built from TRBV19 and TRBJ1-5; maybe TRBD1 (5 bases). V lost 8 bases and J lost 2, with 13 bases in between. Germline CDR1 reads LNHDA; CDR2 reads SQIVND (reference sequence). The CDR3 covers 14 residues. The CDR3, as DNA: TGTGCCAGTCGGGGGTCGGCGGGCAATCAGCCCCAGCATTTT. Encoded protein: CASRGSAGNQPQHF.

This clone was seen only a few times. The chain joins TRBV5-4 to TRBJ2-7; maybe TRBD1 (5 bases). This CDR3 comprises 13 residues. Germline V CDR1 and CDR2: SGHNT, YYREEE (reference sequence). V shed 2 bases and J shed 1 base, with 7 bases lying between them. The CDR3, as DNA: TGTGCCAGCAGCTTAAGGGGATCCTACGAGCAGTACTTC. It specifies CASSLRGSYEQYF.